The 28 T cell receptor beta chains below all came from one sample that was sequenced in a study of early T cells in non-severe SARS-CoV-2 infection (dated by TCRdb to the early 2020s). Libraries were prepared through 5' RACE. Sequencing relied on a NextSeq 500. Through fastp at Q25 and MiXCR, TCRdb rebuilt clones from the public reads, retaining in-frame beta chains. Entries that share a CDR3 protein sequence are merged under the most common genes and DNA. In all, the sample holds over 30,000 distinct CDR3 sequences, and less than 6.5% of those were seen once. Around an eighth of the sample comes from the top ten. Material for sequencing was whole blood. All receptors come from an adult who was a healthcare worker with PCR-confirmed SARS-CoV-2 infection or an uninfected control (not recorded which).

This clonotype was seen only a few times. The rearrangement links TRBV9 to TRBJ1-1; 10 bases are a match to TRBD1. The V gene end was trimmed by 4 bases and the J gene end by 4 bases; junction bases not matched to a gene: 10. The germline CDR1 and CDR2 sequences are SGDLS and YYNGEE. CDR3 size: 16 residues. The chain's CDR3 is CASSFGTGAASTEAFF. The CDR3 coding sequence is TGTGCCAGCAGCTTCGGGACAGGGGCGGCTAGCACTGAAGCTTTCTTT. Full variable domain (outside the CDR3, taken from reference TRBV9 and TRBJ1-1): DSGVTQTPKHLITATGQRVTLRCSPRSGDLSVYWYQQSLDQGLQFLIQYYNGEERAKGNILERFSAQQFPDLHSELNLSSLELGDSALYFCASSFGTGAASTEAFFGQGTRLTVV.

In this sample, this clonotype turned up a few times. The V and J genes are TRBV20-1 and TRBJ1-4; 8 bases fit TRBD1. V was pared by 3 bases and J by 5 bases, with 8 bases of the junction left unmatched. Germline V gene lookup returns CDR1 DFQATT and CDR2 SNEGSKA (reference sequence). The CDR3 extends over 15 amino acids. For the CDR3, the DNA is TGCAGTGCTAGCAGGACCGGGACAGGCAATGAAAAACTGTTTTTT. This encodes CSASRTGTGNEKLFF.

This clonotype was recorded many times. The chain employs TRBV20-1 and TRBJ1-6; 7 bases line up with TRBD1. Germline-derived CDR1 and CDR2 are DFQATT and SNEGSKA (reference sequence). CDR3 size: 15 residues. After removal of 5 bases from V and 0 bases from J, the junction contained 4 bases not matched to a gene. CDR3 DNA: TGCAGTGCTCGGGACAGTAGCTCCTATAATTCACCCCTCCACTTT. Translation: CSARDSSSYNSPLHF.

This clonotype was counted only a few times. This chain uses TRBV24-1 with TRBJ2-1; 8 nucleotides match TRBD2. This CDR3 is built from 15 residues. The V gene end was trimmed by 7 bases and the J gene end by 9 bases; junction bases not matched to a gene: 13. The germline V gene encodes CDR1 KGHDR and CDR2 SFDVKD. The CDR3 DNA reads as TGTGCCACCAGCCTCGGGGGGGGAGGGGACTCTGAGCAGTTCTTC. This encodes CATSLGGGGDSEQFF.

This clonotype was observed many times. This chain connects TRBV2 to TRBJ2-5, with unresolved D. The CDR3 consists of 13 residues. Looked up from germline, CDR1 is SNHLY and CDR2 is FYNNEI. V dropped 4 bases and J dropped 4 bases, with 10 bases sitting between them. CDR3 nucleotides: TGTGCCAGCAGTGGGACCGCATTAGAGACCCAGTACTTC. Protein: CASSGTALETQYF.

Note on this clonotype: This may come from a read error, since a much larger clone is one base off. The chain is built from TRBV20-1 and TRBJ2-7; 7 positions agree with TRBD1. V shed 6 bases and J 6 bases; nucleotides not matched to a gene: 5. Germline V CDR1 and CDR2: DFQATT, SNEGSKA (reference sequence). The CDR3 covers 11 residues. The CDR3 DNA follows: TGCAGTGCGGTCAGGGGGTCCGAGCAGTACTTC. As protein: CSAVRGSEQYF.

Ten or more counts support this clonotype. The chain recombines TRBV5-5 with TRBJ1-1; 9 bases fit TRBD1. The V segment lost 2 bases and the J segment 8 bases; nucleotides outside the gene matches: 10. Germline V gene sequence: CDR1 SGHKS, CDR2 YYEKEE (reference sequence). There are 15 residues in the CDR3. CDR3 sequence: CASSFGDRVPPEAFF. For the CDR3, the DNA is TGTGCCAGCAGCTTCGGGGACAGGGTACCCCCGGAAGCTTTCTTT.

This clonotype was seen ten or more times. The chain employs TRBV7-9 and TRBJ2-3, with a weak D call TRBD2 (6 bases). Trimming took 3 bases from V and 2 from J, leaving 15 bases between them. From germline, CDR1 is SEHNR and CDR2 FQNEAQ (reference sequence). CDR3 length: 16 residues. The CDR3 DNA follows: TGTGCCAGCAGCTTCGACTGGGGAGGAGACACAGATACGCAGTATTTT. It yields the protein CASSFDWGGDTDTQYF.

This clonotype was recorded at least ten times. The chain has TRBV28 and TRBJ2-1; no definite D call. Trimming took 3 bases from V and 7 from J, leaving 13 bases between them. The germline CDR1 and CDR2 sequences are MDHEN and SYDVKM. The CDR3 contains 14 residues. Written as DNA, the CDR3 is TGTGCCAGCAGTTTGGGTCAGGACGGGAATGAGCAGTTCTTC. The encoded protein is CASSLGQDGNEQFF.

This clonotype has a handful of counts. The V call is TRBV5-1, the J call TRBJ2-7, with D perhaps TRBD1 or TRBD2 (6 bases each). V was shortened by 1 base and J by 1 base, with 9 bases between the two germline ends. The CDR3 runs to 14 residues. CDR1 is SGHRS and CDR2 is YFSETQ in the germline V gene. CDR3 DNA sequence: TGCGCCAGCAGCTTGACAGGGACTTCCTACGAGCAGTACTTC. Its protein product is CASSLTGTSYEQYF.

This clonotype appeared many times. The V call is TRBV11-2, the J call TRBJ1-2; D is ambiguous. Looked up from germline, CDR1 is SGHAT and CDR2 is FQNNGV. CDR3 size: 13 residues. The germline V and J ends were trimmed by 2 bases and 6 bases, with 10 bases remaining between them. CDR3 sequence (DNA): TGTGCCAGCAGCTTACAGCCCGGGGATGGCTACACCTTC. This sequence encodes CASSLQPGDGYTF.

This clonotype was seen only a few times. The rearrangement links TRBV25-1 to TRBJ2-2; D remains ambiguous. This CDR3 has 16 amino acids. Germline V CDR1 and CDR2: MGHDK, SYGVNS. V lost 0 bases to trimming and J lost 4 bases, with 12 bases between them. CDR3 nucleotide sequence: TGTGCCAGCAGTGAATACGGAGCGCTTGGCACCGGGGAGCTGTTTTTT. It specifies CASSEYGALGTGELFF.

V is TRBV6-2 or TRBV6-3 and J is TRBJ2-5; D is perhaps TRBD2 (6 bases). Germline V lookup: CDR1 MNHEY, CDR2 SVGEGT. Trimming pared 4 bases from V and 5 bases from J, leaving 14 bases between. The CDR3 covers 14 residues. The CDR3 loop is CASSSVGGVETQYF. DNA of the CDR3: TGTGCCAGCAGTTCCGTGGGGGGAGTGGAGACCCAGTACTTC.

The rearrangement links TRBV5-6 to TRBJ2-7, with D tentatively TRBD2 (5 bases). This CDR3 region has 15 residues. Deletions cut 0 bases from V and 5 bases from J, with 15 bases between. Per the germline V gene, CDR1 is SGHDT and CDR2 is YYEEEE. The CDR3, as DNA: TGTGCCAGCAGCTTGGGACCGAGGGAAGGCCACGAGCAGTACTTC. Translation gives CASSLGPREGHEQYF. The complete variable domain, with remaining parts taken from reference TRBV5-6 and TRBJ2-7, reads DAGVTQSPTHLIKTRGQQVTLRCSPKSGHDTVSWYQQALGQGPQFIFQYYEEEERQRGNFPDRFSGHQFPNYSSELNVNALLLGDSALYLCASSLGPREGHEQYFGPGTRLTVT.

This clonotype came up many times. This rearrangement joins TRBV5-1 to TRBJ1-6; 11 nucleotides agree with TRBD1. The CDR3 is made up of 14 amino acids. V shed 4 bases, J shed 8 bases, and the junction held 2 bases outside the gene matches. Germline CDR1 SGHRS, CDR2 YFSETQ. In nucleotides, the CDR3 is TGCGCCAGCAGCCGGACAGGGGGCGATTCACCCCTCCACTTT. Protein product: CASSRTGGDSPLHF.

The table lists this clonotype with many counts. The CDR3 is CASSGKGGGTTDTQYF. The CDR3, as DNA: TGTGCCAGCAGCGGGAAGGGCGGGGGGACCACAGATACGCAGTATTTT. This chain joins TRBV7-2 and TRBJ2-3, with 8 positions matching TRBD2. This CDR3 comprises 16 residues. The V segment lost 5 bases and the J segment 2 bases; nucleotides outside the gene matches: 9. In germline, CDR1 is SGHTA, CDR2 FQGNSA.

Concerning this clonotype itself: A much larger clone differs by one base, so this may be a read error. The chain links TRBV15 to TRBJ2-5; 7 bases line up with TRBD1. CDR1 and CDR2 (germline): LNHNV, YYDKDF (reference sequence). CDR3 size: 15 residues. DNA for the CDR3: TGTGTCACCAGCAGAGATTTGGGACAGCAAGAGACCCAGTACTTC. This sequence encodes CVTSRDLGQQETQYF.

This clonotype was seen repeatedly, ten times or more. CDR3 in amino acids: CASSLDGNQPQHF. CDR3 DNA sequence: TGTGCCAGCAGCTTAGACGGGAATCAGCCCCAGCATTTT. The V gene is TRBV7-2, the J gene TRBJ1-5; no reliable D call. V lost 1 base and J lost 4, with 5 bases in between. Per the germline V gene, CDR1 is SGHTA and CDR2 is FQGNSA. This CDR3 comprises 13 residues. The full variable domain, with the rest looked up from reference TRBV7-2 and TRBJ1-5, is GAGVSQSPSNKVTEKGKDVELRCDPISGHTALYWYRQSLGQGLEFLIYFQGNSAPDKSGLPSDRFSAERTGGSVSTLTIQRTQQEDSAVYLCASSLDGNQPQHFGDGTRLSIL.

J is TRBJ2-1 and V is TRBV7-3; no clear D. The CDR3 totals 13 residues. CDR1 is SGHTA and CDR2 is FQGTGA in the germline V gene. V lost 8 bases and J 2 bases, leaving 10 bases between the germline ends. Here the CDR3 reads CASSDGAYNEQFF. The CDR3 DNA sequence: TGTGCCAGCTCGGACGGAGCCTACAATGAGCAGTTCTTC.

This clonotype was seen only a few times. The V call is TRBV20-1, the J call TRBJ2-3, with 11 bases that match TRBD2. Germline assignment: CDR1 DFQATT and CDR2 SNEGSKA (reference sequence). The CDR3 has 16 amino acids. V lost 6 bases, J lost 3 bases, and 11 bases stayed unmatched. The CDR3 sequence is CSATHRLAGWTDTQYF. The CDR3 region has the DNA TGCAGTGCAACCCATAGACTAGCGGGGTGGACAGATACGCAGTATTTT.

The J gene is TRBJ1-3, the V gene TRBV2, with a weak D call TRBD1 (6 bases). The ends were cut back, 5 bases at V and 1 base at J, with 9 bases in the middle. The CDR3 length is 14 residues. From germline, CDR1 is SNHLY and CDR2 FYNNEI. CDR3 in amino acids: CASSQGQSGNTIYF. As DNA, the CDR3 is TGTGCCAGCAGTCAAGGACAGTCTGGAAACACCATATATTTT.

This clonotype was counted only a few times. J is TRBJ2-1 and V is TRBV15; D gene unclear. CDR1 is LNHNV, CDR2 YYDKDF, per germline (reference sequence). V lost 0 bases to trimming and J lost 2 bases, with 8 bases between them. The CDR3 has 15 amino acids. The CDR3 nucleotides are TGTGCCACCAGCAGAGACCGAGGTACCTACAATGAGCAGTTCTTC. Its protein product is CATSRDRGTYNEQFF.

The chain joins TRBV6-6 to TRBJ2-6; D unresolved. V shed 6 bases and J shed 4 bases, with 7 bases lying between them. This CDR3 has 13 residues. Looked up from germline, CDR1 is MNHNY and CDR2 is SVGAGI (reference sequence). The CDR3 region is CASSLLGANVLTF. CDR3 in DNA: TGTGCCAGCAGCTTGCTCGGGGCCAACGTCCTGACTTTC.

This clonotype appeared a few times. This sequence joins TRBV7-9 and TRBJ2-7; D tentatively reads TRBD1 or TRBD2 (6 bases each). Trimming removed 1 base from V and 5 bases from J, with 12 bases in between. Germline values: CDR1 SEHNR, CDR2 FQNEAQ (reference sequence). This CDR3 comprises 14 residues. The CDR3 protein is CASSLEGGPNEQYF. CDR3 nucleotide sequence: TGTGCCAGCAGCTTAGAGGGGGGCCCCAACGAGCAGTACTTC. The full variable domain, with the rest looked up from reference TRBV7-9 and TRBJ2-7, is DTGVSQNPRHKITKRGQNVTFRCDPISEHNRLYWYRQTLGQGPEFLTYFQNEAQLEKSRLLSDRFSAERPKGSFSTLEIQRTEQGDSAMYLCASSLEGGPNEQYFGPGTRLTVT.

This clonotype has at least ten counts. The V gene is TRBV3-2, the J gene TRBJ2-7; the table's D call of TRBD1 was not tested on the DNA. TRBV3-2 is annotated as a pseudogene. The CDR3 is made up of 19 amino acids. Here the CDR3 reads CASSQFPGTGGIVSYEQYF. The CDR3 nucleotides are TGTGCCAGCAGCCAATTTCCCGGGACAGGGGGCATAGTTTCCTACGAGCAGTACTTC.

This clonotype was seen ten or more times. The germline gene is not matched at one end of the junction; a read error may be the cause. V gene TRBV12-3 or TRBV12-4 combines with J gene TRBJ2-4, with a tentative D call TRBD1 (5 bases). There are 14 residues in the CDR3. The CDR3 DNA reads as TGTGCCAGCAGTTTGCGCAGGGCGGATTCGCTTCAGCACTTC. Translated: CASSLRRADSLQHF.

This clonotype has a count of ten or more. The J gene is TRBJ2-2, the V gene TRBV6-5; perhaps TRBD1 as D (5 bases). This CDR3 has 15 residues. Germline V gene sequence: CDR1 MNHEY, CDR2 SVGAGI. V was pared by 6 bases and J by 7 bases, with 18 bases between. CDR3 region: CASRPKRGLGGELFF. CDR3 nucleotides: TGTGCCAGCAGGCCTAAAAGGGGTTTGGGCGGGGAGCTGTTTTTT.

This clonotype has ten or more counts. This sequence joins TRBV7-3 and TRBJ2-3, with D unclear. With 3 bases removed from V and 6 bases from J, the gap between germline ends came to 13 bases. The CDR3 is made up of 14 amino acids. Germline V CDR1 and CDR2: SGHTA, FQGTGA. For the CDR3, the DNA is TGTGCCAGCAGCTTGGAACCATCCGCCGATACGCAGTATTTT. This gives the protein CASSLEPSADTQYF.